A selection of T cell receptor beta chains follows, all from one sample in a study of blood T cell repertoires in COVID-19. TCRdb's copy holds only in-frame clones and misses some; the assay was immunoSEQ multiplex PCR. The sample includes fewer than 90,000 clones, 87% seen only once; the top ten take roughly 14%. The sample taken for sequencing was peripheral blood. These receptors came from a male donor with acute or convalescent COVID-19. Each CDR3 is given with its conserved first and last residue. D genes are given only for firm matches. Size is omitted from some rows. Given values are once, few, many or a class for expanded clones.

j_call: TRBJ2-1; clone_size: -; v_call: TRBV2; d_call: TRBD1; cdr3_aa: CASKSGGTGTGGREQFF; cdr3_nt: TGTGCCAGCAAGAGTGGGGGAACCGGGACAGGGGGCCGTGAGCAGTTCTTC
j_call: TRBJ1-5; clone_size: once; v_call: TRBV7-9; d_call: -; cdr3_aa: CASSSSTGRNQPQHF; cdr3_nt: TGTGCCAGCAGTTCAAGTACAGGGCGAAATCAGCCCCAGCATTTT
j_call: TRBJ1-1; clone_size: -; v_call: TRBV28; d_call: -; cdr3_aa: CASTGARTEAFF; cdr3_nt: TGTGCCAGCACAGGGGCGCGCACTGAAGCTTTCTTT
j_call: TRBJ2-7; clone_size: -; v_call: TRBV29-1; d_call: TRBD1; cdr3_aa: CSVSGTGSSYEQYF; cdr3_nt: TGCAGCGTATCCGGGACAGGGAGCTCCTACGAGCAGTACTTC
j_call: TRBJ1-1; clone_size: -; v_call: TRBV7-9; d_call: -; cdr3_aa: CASSLTSQTEAFF; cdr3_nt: TGTGCCAGCAGCTTAACTAGTCAGACTGAAGCTTTCTTT
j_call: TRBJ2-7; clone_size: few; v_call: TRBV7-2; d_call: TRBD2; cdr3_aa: CASSSTQGGEQYF; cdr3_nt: TGTGCCAGCAGCTCAACGCAGGGAGGGGAGCAGTACTTC
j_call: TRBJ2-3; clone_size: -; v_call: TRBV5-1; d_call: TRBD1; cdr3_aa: CASSTGQGTDTQYF; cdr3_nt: TGCGCCAGCAGCACGGGACAGGGGACAGATACGCAGTATTTT
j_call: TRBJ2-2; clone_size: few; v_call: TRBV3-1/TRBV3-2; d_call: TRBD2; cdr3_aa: CASRPGVAGGRKNTGELFF; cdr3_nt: TGTGCCAGCAGACCGGGAGTAGCGGGGGGACGGAAGAACACCGGGGAGCTGTTTTTT
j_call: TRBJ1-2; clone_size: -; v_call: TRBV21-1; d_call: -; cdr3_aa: CASSSRDGYGYTF; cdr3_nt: TGTGCCAGCAGCAGCAGGGATGGGTATGGCTACACCTTC
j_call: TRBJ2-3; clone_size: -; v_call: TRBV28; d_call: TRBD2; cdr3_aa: CASSTPRGADTQYF; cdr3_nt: TGTGCCAGCAGCACCCCTCGGGGGGCAGATACGCAGTATTTT
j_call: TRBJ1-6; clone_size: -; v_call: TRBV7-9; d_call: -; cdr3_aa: CASTREGSPLHF; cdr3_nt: TGTGCCAGCACACGGGAAGGTTCACCCCTCCACTTT
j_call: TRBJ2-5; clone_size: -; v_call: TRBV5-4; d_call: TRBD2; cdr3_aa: CASRAGGPETQYF; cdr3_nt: TGTGCCAGCAGGGCGGGGGGGCCAGAGACCCAGTACTTC
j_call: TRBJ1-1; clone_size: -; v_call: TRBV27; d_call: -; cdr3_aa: CASSFLKSGDLVGEAFF; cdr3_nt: TGTGCCAGCAGTTTTTTGAAAAGCGGGGACTTAGTAGGGGAAGCTTTCTTT
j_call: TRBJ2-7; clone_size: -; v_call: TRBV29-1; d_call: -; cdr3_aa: CSVEHRDRGSYEQYF; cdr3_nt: TGCAGCGTTGAACATCGGGACCGGGGGTCCTACGAGCAGTACTTC
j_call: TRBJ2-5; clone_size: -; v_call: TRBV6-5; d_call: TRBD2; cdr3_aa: CASSQTSGGGETQYF; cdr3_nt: TGTGCCAGCAGTCAAACTAGCGGGGGAGGGGAGACCCAGTACTTC
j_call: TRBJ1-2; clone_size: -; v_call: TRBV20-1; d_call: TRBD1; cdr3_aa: CSASDPGGTPNYGYTF; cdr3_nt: TGCAGTGCTAGTGACCCAGGGGGCACTCCTAACTATGGCTACACCTTC
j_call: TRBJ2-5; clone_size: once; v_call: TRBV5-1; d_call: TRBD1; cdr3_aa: CASNSGQGYETQYF; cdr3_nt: TGCGCCAGCAACTCGGGACAGGGGTACGAGACCCAGTACTTC
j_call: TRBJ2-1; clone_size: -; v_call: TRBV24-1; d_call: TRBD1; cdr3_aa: CATSDRTGGHGAAYNEQFF; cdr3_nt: TGTGCCACCAGTGATCGTACAGGGGGCCACGGGGCCGCCTACAATGAGCAGTTCTTC
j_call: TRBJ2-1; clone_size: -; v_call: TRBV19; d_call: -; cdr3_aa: CASSIRNSPRDEQFF; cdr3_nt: TGTGCCAGTAGTATTCGGAATAGCCCCAGGGATGAGCAGTTCTTC
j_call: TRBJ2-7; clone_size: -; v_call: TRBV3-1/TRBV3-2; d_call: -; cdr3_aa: CASSQDSQLMGRGYEQYF; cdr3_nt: TGTGCCAGCAGCCAAGATTCACAGCTGATGGGGCGAGGCTACGAGCAGTACTTC
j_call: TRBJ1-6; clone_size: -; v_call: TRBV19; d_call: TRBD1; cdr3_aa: CASTAGGSSYNSPLHF; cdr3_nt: TGTGCCAGTACCGCAGGGGGCAGCTCCTATAATTCACCCCTCCACTTT
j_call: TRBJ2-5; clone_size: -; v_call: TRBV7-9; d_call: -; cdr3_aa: CATKGVLGKETQYF; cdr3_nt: TGTGCCACCAAGGGGGTACTAGGGAAAGAGACCCAGTACTTC
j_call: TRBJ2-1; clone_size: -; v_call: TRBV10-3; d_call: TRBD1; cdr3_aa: CAIRQPGQNNEQFF; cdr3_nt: TGTGCCATCAGACAACCGGGACAGAACAATGAGCAGTTCTTC
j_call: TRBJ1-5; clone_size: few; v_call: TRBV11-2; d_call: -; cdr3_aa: CASSFSQDQPQHF; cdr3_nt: TGTGCCAGCAGCTTCTCTCAGGATCAGCCCCAGCATTTT
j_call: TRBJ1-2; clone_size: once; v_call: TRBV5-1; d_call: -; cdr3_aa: CASSLDEGRTNYGYTF; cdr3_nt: TGCGCCAGCAGCTTGGATGAGGGCAGGACTAACTATGGCTACACCTTC
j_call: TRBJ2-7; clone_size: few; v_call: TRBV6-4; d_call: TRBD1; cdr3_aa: CASSCRGRHEQYF; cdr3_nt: TGTGCCAGCAGTTGCAGGGGGCGCCACGAGCAGTACTTC
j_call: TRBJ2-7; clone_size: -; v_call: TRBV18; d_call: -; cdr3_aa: CASSPPGDYEQYF; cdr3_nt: TGTGCCAGCTCACCTCCGGGGGACTACGAGCAGTACTTC
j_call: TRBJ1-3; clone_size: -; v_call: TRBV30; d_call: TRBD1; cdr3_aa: CAWKTGERAYF; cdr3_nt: TGTGCCTGGAAAACAGGGGAACGGGCGTATTTT